This TCR beta chain was sequenced during a study of blood T cell repertoires in COVID-19. Grouping used clinical history reported by participants in a survey and questionnaire. As handled by the study authors: Nucleated cell number was recorded as an estimate derived from reference gene primer amplification. TCRdb's copy holds only in-frame clones and misses some; the assay was immunoSEQ multiplex PCR. V and J calls and clone size are those listed in that table; D and trimming were worked out from the DNA. This table has 470,000 or so clones, around 90% appearing once. Trimming removed 5 bases from V and 8 bases from J; junction bases left unmatched: 12. Germline loops: CDR1 LGHDT, CDR2 YNNKEL (reference sequence). The CDR3 is 15 amino acids. This clone was counted once.

This sequence originates from a woman aged 18-29 years with acute COVID-19. Sequenced input: PBMCs or T cells enriched from blood (not recorded which). The chain combines TRBV3-1 (or the pseudogene TRBV3-2) with TRBJ1-2; 9 positions agree with TRBD1. CDR3 bases: TGTGCCAGCAGCTTGCGGGACAGGGTGAGGGAAGGCTACACCTTC. Amino acids: CASSLRDRVREGYTF.